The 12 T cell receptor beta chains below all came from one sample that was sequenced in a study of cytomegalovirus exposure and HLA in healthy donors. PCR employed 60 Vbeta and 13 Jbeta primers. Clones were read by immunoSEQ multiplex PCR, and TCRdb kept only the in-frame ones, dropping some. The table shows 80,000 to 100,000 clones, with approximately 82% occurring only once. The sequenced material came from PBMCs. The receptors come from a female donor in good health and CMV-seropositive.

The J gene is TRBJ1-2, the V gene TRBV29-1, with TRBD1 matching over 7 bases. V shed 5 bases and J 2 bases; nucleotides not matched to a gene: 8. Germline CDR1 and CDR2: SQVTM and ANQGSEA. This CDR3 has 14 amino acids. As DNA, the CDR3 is TGCAGCGTTCAATCTTTGGGACAGAACTATGGCTACACCTTC. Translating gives CSVQSLGQNYGYTF.

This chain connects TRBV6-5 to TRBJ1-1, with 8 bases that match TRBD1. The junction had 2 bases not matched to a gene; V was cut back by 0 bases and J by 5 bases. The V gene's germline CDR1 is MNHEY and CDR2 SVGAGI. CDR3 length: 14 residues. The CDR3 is CASSYSWTGTEAFF. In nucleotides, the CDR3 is TGTGCCAGCAGTTACTCCTGGACAGGGACTGAAGCTTTCTTT.

CDR3 loop: CASLDPGGWKAFF. CDR3 coding DNA: TGTGCCAGCCTAGATCCGGGGGGCTGGAAAGCTTTCTTT. V is TRBV28 and J is TRBJ1-1, with D perhaps matching TRBD1 (6 bases). This CDR3 comprises 13 residues. Germline V gene lookup returns CDR1 MDHEN and CDR2 SYDVKM. V dropped 8 bases and J dropped 9 bases, with 19 bases sitting between them.

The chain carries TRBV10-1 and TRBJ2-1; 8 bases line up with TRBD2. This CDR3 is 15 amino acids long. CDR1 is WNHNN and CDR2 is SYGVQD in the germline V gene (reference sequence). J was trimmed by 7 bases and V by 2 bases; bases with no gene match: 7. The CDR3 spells CASSEAGGAINEQFF. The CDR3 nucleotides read TGCGCCAGCAGTGAGGCCGGGGGGGCCATAAATGAGCAGTTCTTC.

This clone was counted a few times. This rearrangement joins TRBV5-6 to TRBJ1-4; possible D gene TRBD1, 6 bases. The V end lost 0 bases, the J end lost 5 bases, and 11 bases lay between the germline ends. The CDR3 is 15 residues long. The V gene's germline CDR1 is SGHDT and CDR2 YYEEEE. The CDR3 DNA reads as TGTGCCAGCAGCTTGGCAGGAAGGGGGAATGAAAAACTGTTTTTT. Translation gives CASSLAGRGNEKLFF.

The CDR3 DNA reads as TGTGCCAGCTCACTCGTCCGAGAGACCCAGTACTTC. Its protein is CASSLVRETQYF. The chain recombines TRBV18 with TRBJ2-5, with D unresolved. Per the germline V gene, CDR1 is KGHSH and CDR2 is LQKENI. This CDR3 spans 12 amino acids. Trimming left V 4 bases short and J 4 bases short, with 7 bases between.

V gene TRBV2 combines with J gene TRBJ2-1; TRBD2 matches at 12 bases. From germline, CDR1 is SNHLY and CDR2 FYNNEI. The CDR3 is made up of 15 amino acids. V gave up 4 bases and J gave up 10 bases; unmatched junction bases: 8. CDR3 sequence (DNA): TGTGCCAGCAGTGGGTCTAGCGGGGGGGCATGGGAGCAGTTCTTC. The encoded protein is CASSGSSGGAWEQFF. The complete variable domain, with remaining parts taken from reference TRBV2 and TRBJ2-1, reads EPEVTQTPSHQVTQMGQEVILRCVPISNHLYFYWYRQILGQKVEFLVSFYNNEISEKSEIFDDQFSVERPDGSNFTLKIRSTKLEDSAMYFCASSGSSGGAWEQFFGPGTRLTVL.

The CDR3 DNA sequence: TGTGCCAGCAGCTTGGCCGGGGTTTCGAACACTGAAGCTTTCTTT. This gives the protein CASSLAGVSNTEAFF. The genes are TRBV5-4 and TRBJ1-1, with D unclear. CDR3 length: 15 amino acids. The V end was cut by 0 bases, the J end by 1 base, with 10 bases between. Germline lookup yields CDR1 SGHNT and CDR2 YYREEE (reference sequence).

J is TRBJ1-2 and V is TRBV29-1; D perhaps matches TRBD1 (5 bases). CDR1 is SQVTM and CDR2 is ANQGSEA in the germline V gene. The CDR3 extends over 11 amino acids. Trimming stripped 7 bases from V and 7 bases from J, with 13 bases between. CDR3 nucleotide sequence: TGCAGCGCGCGGGGACGAGGTGGCTACACCTTC. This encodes CSARGRGGYTF.

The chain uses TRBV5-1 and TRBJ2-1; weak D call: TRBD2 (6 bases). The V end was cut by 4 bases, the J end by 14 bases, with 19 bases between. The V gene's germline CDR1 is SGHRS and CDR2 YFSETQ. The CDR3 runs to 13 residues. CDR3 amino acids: CASSPSGAGHEFF. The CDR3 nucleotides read TGCGCCAGCAGCCCCTCCGGAGCGGGCCACGAGTTCTTC. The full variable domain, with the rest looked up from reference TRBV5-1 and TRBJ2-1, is KAGVTQTPRYLIKTRGQQVTLSCSPISGHRSVSWYQQTPGQGLQFLFEYFSETQRNKGNFPGRFSGRQFSNSRSEMNVSTLELGDSALYLCASSPSGAGHEFFGPGTRLTVL.

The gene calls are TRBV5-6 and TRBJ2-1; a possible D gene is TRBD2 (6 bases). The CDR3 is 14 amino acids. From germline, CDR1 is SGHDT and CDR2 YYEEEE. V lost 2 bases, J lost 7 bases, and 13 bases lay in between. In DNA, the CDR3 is TGTGCCAGCAGCTTCGGGGGAACACGGAATGAGCAGTTCTTC. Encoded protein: CASSFGGTRNEQFF. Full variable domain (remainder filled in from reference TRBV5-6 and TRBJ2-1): DAGVTQSPTHLIKTRGQQVTLRCSPKSGHDTVSWYQQALGQGPQFIFQYYEEEERQRGNFPDRFSGHQFPNYSSELNVNALLLGDSALYLCASSFGGTRNEQFFGPGTRLTVL.

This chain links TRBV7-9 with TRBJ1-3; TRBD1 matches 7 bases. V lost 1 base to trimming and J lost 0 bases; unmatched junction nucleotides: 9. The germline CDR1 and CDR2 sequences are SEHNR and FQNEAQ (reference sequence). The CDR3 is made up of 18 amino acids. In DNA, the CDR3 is TGTGCCAGCAGCTTAGAGAGGGGGACAGTGCGCTCTGGAAACACCATATATTTT. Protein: CASSLERGTVRSGNTIYF.